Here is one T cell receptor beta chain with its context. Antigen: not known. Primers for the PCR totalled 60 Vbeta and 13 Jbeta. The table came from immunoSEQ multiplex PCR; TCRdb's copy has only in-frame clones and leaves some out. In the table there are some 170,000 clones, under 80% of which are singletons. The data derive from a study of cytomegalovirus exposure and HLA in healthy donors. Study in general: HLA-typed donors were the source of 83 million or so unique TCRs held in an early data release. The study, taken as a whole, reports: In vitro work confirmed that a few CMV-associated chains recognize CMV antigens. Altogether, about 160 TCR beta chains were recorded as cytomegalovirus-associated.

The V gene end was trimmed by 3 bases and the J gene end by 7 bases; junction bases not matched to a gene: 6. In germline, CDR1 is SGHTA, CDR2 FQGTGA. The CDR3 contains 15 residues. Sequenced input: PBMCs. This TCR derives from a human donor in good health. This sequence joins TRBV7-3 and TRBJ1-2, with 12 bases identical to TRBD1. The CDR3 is CASSFSGTGGGGYTF. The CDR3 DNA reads TGTGCCAGCAGCTTCTCCGGGACAGGGGGCGGTGGCTACACCTTC.